Below are 28 T cell receptor beta chains sequenced from a single sample in a study of preoperative IRX-2 immunotherapy in early breast cancer. As to treatment: preoperative locoregional IRX-2 cytokine immunotherapy. Sequenced by immunoSEQ multiplex PCR; TCRdb stores in-frame clones only, minus some. Among 35,000 to 45,000 clones listed, about 80% were seen once. The sample here was tumor tissue, taken after IRX-2 immunotherapy. The receptors derive from a human donor with breast cancer.

By its share, this clone is medium-sized (0.01 to 0.1%). V gene TRBV11-3 combines with J gene TRBJ2-1; D may match TRBD1 or TRBD2 (5 bases each). Trimming removed 1 base at V and 2 bases at J, with 9 bases between. There are 15 residues in the CDR3. Germline-derived CDR1 and CDR2 are SGHNT and YENEEA. The CDR3 here is CASSLGVGPYNEQFF. CDR3 bases: TGTGCCAGCAGCTTAGGTGTGGGACCCTACAATGAGCAGTTCTTC.

The chain has TRBV30 and TRBJ1-5; TRBD1 is a possible D gene (5 bases). Trimming removed 8 bases at V and 3 bases at J, with 14 bases between. The germline V gene encodes CDR1 GTSNPN and CDR2 SVGIG (reference sequence). This CDR3 comprises 13 residues. In nucleotides, the CDR3 is TGTGCCGCTAGCGGGACCTACAATCAGCCCCAGCATTTT. It encodes CAASGTYNQPQHF.

The chain links TRBV15 to TRBJ1-5; D not certain. The germline V gene encodes CDR1 LNHNV and CDR2 YYDKDF (reference sequence). The CDR3 totals 14 residues. Deletions cut 0 bases from V and 0 bases from J, with 3 bases between. The CDR3 sequence: CATSRDGSNQPQHF. CDR3 in DNA: TGTGCCACCAGCAGAGACGGTAGCAATCAGCCCCAGCATTTT.

The rearrangement links TRBV28 to TRBJ2-7; 8 nucleotides agree with TRBD1. This CDR3 has 14 amino acids. V lost 4 bases to trimming and J lost 4 bases; unmatched junction nucleotides: 6. Germline CDR1 MDHEN, CDR2 SYDVKM. CDR3 nucleotides: TGTGCCAGCAGTTCGGGGACAGGAATTTACGAGCAGTACTTC. Its translation: CASSSGTGIYEQYF.

This chain uses TRBV7-1 with TRBJ2-7; tentatively, D is TRBD2 (7 bases). TRBV7-1 is identified as an open reading frame with a role that is uncertain. Between the trimmed V and J ends, which lost 5 bases and 5 bases, there was a span of 13 bases. This CDR3 is 13 amino acids long. The CDR3 region is CASSLGGRDEQYF. In DNA form, the CDR3 reads TGTGCCAGCAGCCTCGGGGGGCGCGACGAGCAGTACTTC.

This chain connects TRBV6-8 to TRBJ2-2, with D hard to call. The CDR3 sequence is 13 residues long. The germline V gene encodes CDR1 MNHGY and CDR2 SAAAGT. V lost 10 bases, J lost 4 bases, and 13 bases lay in between. The CDR3 coding sequence is TGTGCCATCCCCGGTCCAGCCACCGGGGAGCTGTTTTTT. Protein sequence: CAIPGPATGELFF.

V usage is TRBV10-2 and J usage is TRBJ2-5, with D tentatively TRBD2 (6 bases). The CDR3 covers 13 residues. Germline-derived CDR1 and CDR2 are WSHSY and SAAADI. The V end lost 5 bases, the J end lost 1 base, and 8 bases lay between the germline ends. Here the CDR3 reads CASSLGGQETQYF. CDR3 DNA: TGCGCCAGCAGTCTCGGGGGCCAAGAGACCCAGTACTTC.

The chain couples TRBV5-1 to TRBJ1-3; TRBD1 agrees at 9 bases. The CDR3 is 16 amino acids. With V trimmed by 0 bases and J by 4 bases, 5 bases remained unmatched. Looked up from germline, CDR1 is SGHRS and CDR2 is YFSETQ. The CDR3 nucleotides read TGCGCCAGCAGCTTGGACGGACAGGGGCGAGGAAACACCATATATTTT. It specifies CASSLDGQGRGNTIYF. Full variable domain (outside the CDR3, taken from reference TRBV5-1 and TRBJ1-3): KAGVTQTPRYLIKTRGQQVTLSCSPISGHRSVSWYQQTPGQGLQFLFEYFSETQRNKGNFPGRFSGRQFSNSRSEMNVSTLELGDSALYLCASSLDGQGRGNTIYFGEGSWLTVV.

The CDR3 reads CSVGRGQVHGYTF. The CDR3 DNA reads TGCAGCGTGGGGCGGGGGCAGGTCCACGGCTACACCTTC. The rearrangement uses TRBV29-1 and TRBJ1-2, with a weak D call TRBD1 (6 bases). This CDR3 has 13 residues. The V end was cut by 6 bases, the J end by 8 bases, with 19 bases between. Germline V lookup: CDR1 SQVTM, CDR2 ANQGSEA.

The gene calls are TRBV6-4 and TRBJ1-4; TRBD1 is a possible D gene (5 bases). V lost 6 bases, J lost 0 bases, and 8 bases lay in between. The germline V gene encodes CDR1 MRHNA and CDR2 SNTAGT. The CDR3 consists of 14 residues. CDR3 amino acids: CASSTTATNEKLFF. The CDR3 DNA reads TGTGCCAGCAGCACGACAGCAACTAATGAAAAACTGTTTTTT.

The rearrangement joins TRBV12-5 to TRBJ2-1; D perhaps matches TRBD2 (6 bases). The CDR3 runs to 16 residues. V was pared by 3 bases and J by 7 bases, with 19 bases between. CDR1 is LGHNT and CDR2 is FRNRAP in the germline V gene. CDR3 sequence: CASGLGPTSFSNEQFF. CDR3 in DNA: TGTGCTAGTGGTTTAGGCCCGACTAGTTTCTCTAATGAGCAGTTCTTC.

The chain is built from TRBV7-1 and TRBJ2-1; D might be TRBD2 (5 bases). TRBV7-1 is an ORF, and what it does is uncertain. Trimming pared 5 bases from V and 5 bases from J, leaving 13 bases between. The CDR3 covers 14 residues. Here the CDR3 reads CASSHRGRDNEQFF. The DNA of the CDR3 is TGTGCCAGCAGCCACCGAGGGAGAGACAATGAGCAGTTCTTC.

The V call is TRBV15, the J call TRBJ1-4, with D possibly TRBD1 on 6 matching bases. CDR1 LNHNV and CDR2 YYDKDF come from the germline V gene (reference sequence). The CDR3 length is 16 residues. V gave up 2 bases and J gave up 5 bases, with 15 bases separating them. The CDR3 sequence: CATSRLPVQGNEKLFF. CDR3 sequence (DNA): TGTGCCACCAGCAGACTTCCGGTGCAGGGGAATGAAAAACTGTTTTTT.

The rearrangement joins TRBV28 to TRBJ1-5; a weak D match, TRBD1 (5 bases). The ends were cut back, 8 bases at V and 2 bases at J, with 16 bases in the middle. There are 15 residues in the CDR3. Germline loops: CDR1 MDHEN, CDR2 SYDVKM. The CDR3: CASSGGGQRNQPQHF. CDR3 coding DNA: TGTGCCAGCTCGGGGGGTGGGCAACGCAATCAGCCCCAGCATTTT.

The J gene is TRBJ1-1, the V gene TRBV5-1; D possibly corresponds to TRBD1 (6 bases). CDR1 SGHRS and CDR2 YFSETQ come from the germline V gene. The CDR3 runs to 14 residues. The germline V and J ends were trimmed by 4 bases and 1 base, with 11 bases remaining between them. The CDR3 DNA reads as TGCGCCAGCAGCGCAGGACAGCAGAACACTGAAGCTTTCTTT. As protein: CASSAGQQNTEAFF.

The chain has TRBV11-3 and TRBJ2-1, with 7 positions matching TRBD1. The J segment lost 7 bases and the V segment lost 1 base, leaving 16 bases of the junction unmatched. This CDR3 is 18 amino acids long. Germline lookup yields CDR1 SGHNT and CDR2 YENEEA. The CDR3 region is CASSLGHLGTAPWNEQFF. CDR3 nucleotides: TGTGCCAGCAGCTTAGGTCATCTAGGGACAGCGCCTTGGAATGAGCAGTTCTTC.

The V call is TRBV28, the J call TRBJ2-2, with 8 bases that match TRBD2. The CDR3 extends over 15 amino acids. Germline V gene data show CDR1 as MDHEN and CDR2 as SYDVKM. The V gene end was trimmed by 5 bases and the J gene end by 5 bases; junction bases not matched to a gene: 7. In DNA form, the CDR3 reads TGTGCCAGCAGTGGAGCGGGAGTAGCGACCGGGGAGCTGTTTTTT. Its protein product is CASSGAGVATGELFF.

The CDR3 DNA is TGCGCCAGCAGCCCGCAACCCGCCGGGAACCAAGAGACCCAGTACTTC. Translating it yields CASSPQPAGNQETQYF. The rearrangement uses TRBV5-1 and TRBJ2-5; tentative D call: TRBD2 (5 bases). Germline V gives CDR1 SGHRS, CDR2 YFSETQ. V lost 4 bases and J 0 bases, leaving 16 bases between the germline ends. This CDR3 has 16 residues.

The V gene is TRBV6-7, the J gene TRBJ1-4; D remains ambiguous. TRBV6-7 is an ORF; its function is uncertain. V lost 2 bases to trimming and J lost 5 bases, with 3 bases between them. The CDR3 runs 12 residues. In nucleotides, the CDR3 is TGTGCCAGCAGTTACCGCAATGAAAAACTGTTTTTT. Its protein is CASSYRNEKLFF.

This chain connects TRBV6-8 to TRBJ2-7, with no clear D. The CDR3 totals 19 residues. Trimming shortened V by 4 bases and J by 5 bases, and 30 bases separated the two germline ends. CDR1 MNHGY and CDR2 SAAAGT come from the germline V gene. As DNA, the CDR3 is TGTGCCAGCAGTTCCCTAGACCCCCTCCTCGCGGTCGCCGTGGACGAGCAGTACTTC. Its protein is CASSSLDPLLAVAVDEQYF.

In this sample, this clone turned up a few times. The chain joins TRBV6-8 to TRBJ2-3; unclear D gene. V lost 9 bases to trimming and J lost 4 bases, with 20 bases between them. CDR1 and CDR2 from the germline V gene are MNHGY and SAAAGT. The CDR3 covers 15 residues. CDR3 protein: CASRLSQVLSDTQYF. The CDR3 DNA reads as TGTGCCAGTAGGCTTTCGCAGGTCCTTTCAGATACGCAGTATTTT.

The CDR3, as DNA: TGTGCCAGCAGACCACACAATAGCGGATCCTACGAGCAGTACTTC. Translation: CASRPHNSGSYEQYF. This chain connects TRBV28 to TRBJ2-7, with TRBD2 as a possible D gene (6 bases). The germline gives CDR1 MDHEN, CDR2 SYDVKM. V dropped 6 bases and J dropped 1 base, with 16 bases sitting between them. This CDR3 has 15 residues.

The rearrangement links TRBV5-1 to TRBJ2-5; 7 bases are shared with TRBD1. This CDR3 comprises 14 residues. The trim removed 9 bases at V and 1 base at J, leaving 9 bases unmatched. Germline values: CDR1 SGHRS, CDR2 YFSETQ. The CDR3 protein is CATKLQGSQETQYF. The CDR3 DNA sequence: TGCGCCACCAAACTACAGGGGTCCCAAGAGACCCAGTACTTC.

V and J are TRBV5-1 and TRBJ2-2; 9 bases map to TRBD1. With V trimmed by 4 bases and J by 3 bases, 4 bases remained unmatched. CDR3 length: 15 amino acids. CDR1 SGHRS and CDR2 YFSETQ come from the germline V gene. The CDR3 here is CASSQRDRDTGELFF. The CDR3 DNA is TGCGCCAGCAGCCAAAGGGACAGGGACACCGGGGAGCTGTTTTTT.

The chain carries TRBV7-1 and TRBJ1-4, with 7 nucleotides matching TRBD1. TRBV7-1 is treated as an ORF (open reading frame) with a function not yet certain. V gave up 5 bases and J gave up 4 bases; unmatched junction bases: 10. CDR3 length: 16 residues. The CDR3 bases are TGTGCCAGCAGCCGGGAATGGGGACAGCGTAATGAAAAACTGTTTTTT. This sequence encodes CASSREWGQRNEKLFF.

The chain has TRBV30 and TRBJ1-1, with D perhaps TRBD1 (5 bases). V was trimmed by 0 bases and J by 4 bases, leaving 15 bases between them. The length of the CDR3 is 15 residues. CDR1 and CDR2 (germline): GTSNPN, SVGIG (reference sequence). The CDR3 DNA reads TGTGCCTGGAGTGTTCGACAGATTGGAGGCACTGAAGCTTTCTTT. Its translation: CAWSVRQIGGTEAFF.

V usage is TRBV19 and J usage is TRBJ2-7; 9 positions match TRBD1. Germline CDR1 is LNHDA and CDR2 is SQIVND (reference sequence). The CDR3 is made up of 15 amino acids. The trim removed 3 bases at V and 3 bases at J, leaving 6 bases unmatched. The CDR3 protein is CASSIGTGSGYEQYF. In nucleotides, the CDR3 is TGTGCCAGTAGTATCGGGACAGGGAGCGGCTACGAGCAGTACTTC.

The V gene is TRBV6-8, the J gene TRBJ2-3; 10 bases are shared with TRBD2. From germline, CDR1 is MNHGY and CDR2 SAAAGT. The ends lost 11 bases at V and 5 bases at J; junction bases unmatched: 4. The CDR3 loop spans 12 amino acids. The CDR3 nucleotides read TGTGCCGGTCGACTAGCGGGAGATACGCAGTATTTT. This codes for CAGRLAGDTQYF.